Sequencing of this TCR beta chain was carried out in a study of blood T cells in healthy people across ages. Primed by a sample-barcoded 5' primer and a J-beta primer mix, a second PCR proceeded for roughly 7 to 12 cycles. Each CDR3 protein gets one entry after TCRdb re-called the 5' RACE reads with MiXCR. The data hold around 500,000 distinct CDR3 sequences, with around half observed a single time. Trimming took off 8 bases at V and 7 bases at J, with 21 bases between the two ends. This CDR3 is built from 15 residues. The sample comprised blood. The sequence was collected from a man at least 80 years old in good health. The genes are TRBV12-3 or TRBV12-4 and TRBJ1-5; the D gene is possibly TRBD1 (6 bases). The chain's CDR3 is CASLEPPGDFQPQHF. CDR3 in DNA: TGTGCCAGCCTCGAACCTCCAGGGGACTTCCAGCCCCAGCATTTT.